This T cell receptor (beta chain) came from a study of T cell repertoires in cytomegalovirus infection (dated by TCRdb to the late 2010s). Study-level background: Donor HLA type was relevant to the analysis, because carriage of CMV infection together with the matching HLA type was indicated by public TCR beta signatures. Overall study results and their limits: In the ex vivo response, HLA-C-restricted CMV-specific TCR beta clonotypes were dominant, and in two of eight donors the single most frequent clonotype came from this HLA-C-restricted group. Cumulative frequency of public TCR beta family members discriminated carriers of CMV infection plus the relevant HLA type in this cohort and an independent approximately 370-donor cohort.

Sequenced on an Illumina HiSeq 1500. The raw public reads went through TCRdb reprocessing: fastp at Q25, MiXCR clone calling, in-frame beta chains kept. CDR3 protein duplicates are merged, each entry listing the most common genes and DNA. The sample table records around 530,000 distinct CDR3 sequences; 26% of these occur just once. Less than 15% of the sample lies in the top ten. The CDR3 sequence holds 16 residues, the cysteine and phenylalanine included. The entry retains the CDR3 DNA only, 48 bases that are in frame from base 1. V and J are truncated by 3 bases and 3 bases respectively, leaving an intervening sequence of 16 bases. Taken from the germline V gene (reference sequence), the CDR1 and CDR2 loops are MNHEY and SMNVEV. This clonotype has more than one count but fewer than ten. Its target antigen remains unknown. Base qualities were left out, and no much larger clone turns up one base away.

The clonotype originates from a human donor in good health (CMV status not recorded). Some clones in this sample may be carry-over from other donors' samples. The sequenced sample consisted of PBMCs. The rearranged segments are TRBV27 and TRBJ2-3; the D gene may be TRBD1 or TRBD2, since each aligns over 6 bases. The CDR3 corresponds to CASSLQRRGWTDTQYF. The nucleotide sequence is TGTGCCAGCAGTTTGCAACGGAGGGGGTGGACAGATACGCAGTATTTT.